Listed here are 28 T cell receptor beta chains from one sample, sequenced in a study of cytomegalovirus exposure and HLA in healthy donors. The PCR had 60 Vbeta and 13 Jbeta primers. Profiled with immunoSEQ multiplex PCR; TCRdb holds only in-frame clones, not every one. The sample lists about 170,000 clones; approximately 78% were seen once. The sequencing sample was made of PBMCs. These receptor sequences come from a male donor in good health and CMV-seronegative.

The J gene is TRBJ2-5, the V gene TRBV29-1; TRBD2 matches 8 bases. TRBJ2-7 matches the DNA end more closely, so the J call is doubtful. There are 13 residues in the CDR3. Germline V CDR1 and CDR2: SQVTM, ANQGSEA. CDR3 sequence: CSVDAGTSYEQYF. The CDR3 coding sequence is TGCAGCGTTGACGCCGGGACTAGCTACGAGCAGTACTTC.

V usage is TRBV19 and J usage is TRBJ2-1; 7 bases are a match to TRBD1. The V gene's germline CDR1 is LNHDA and CDR2 SQIVND (reference sequence). The length of the CDR3 is 15 residues. V lost 7 bases and J lost 6; bases outside the gene matches: 12. The CDR3 sequence: CASNAVTGFANEQFF. In nucleotides, the CDR3 is TGTGCCAGTAATGCGGTGACAGGGTTCGCCAATGAGCAGTTCTTC.

This clone appeared a single time. V is TRBV5-1 and J is TRBJ1-2; weak D call: TRBD1 (5 bases). V was trimmed by 0 bases and J by 2 bases, leaving 11 bases between them. Germline V gene sequence: CDR1 SGHRS, CDR2 YFSETQ. This CDR3 has 15 residues. CDR3 sequence reads: CASSLDPGKNYGYTF. In nucleotides, the CDR3 is TGCGCCAGCAGCTTGGATCCAGGGAAGAACTATGGCTACACCTTC.

This sequence joins TRBV7-2 and TRBJ2-2; 13 bases map to TRBD2. The J segment lost 9 bases and the V segment lost 1 base, leaving 2 bases of the junction unmatched. Germline V gives CDR1 SGHTA, CDR2 FQGNSA. The CDR3 covers 15 residues. The CDR3 protein is CASSLELAGGRELFF. The CDR3 bases are TGTGCCAGCAGCTTAGAACTAGCGGGAGGGCGGGAGCTGTTTTTT.

This sequence joins TRBV7-2 and TRBJ1-1; a possible D gene is TRBD1 (5 bases). The CDR3 extends over 14 amino acids. Trimming left V 5 bases short and J 1 base short, with 11 bases between. Germline-derived CDR1 and CDR2 are SGHTA and FQGNSA. In nucleotides, the CDR3 is TGTGCCAGCAGCCACCCTGGACAGAACACTGAAGCTTTCTTT. Its translation: CASSHPGQNTEAFF. The full variable domain, its missing parts supplied by reference TRBV7-2 and TRBJ1-1, is GAGVSQSPSNKVTEKGKDVELRCDPISGHTALYWYRQSLGQGLEFLIYFQGNSAPDKSGLPSDRFSAERTGGSVSTLTIQRTQQEDSAVYLCASSHPGQNTEAFFGQGTRLTVV.

This clone was seen more than once but under ten times. The chain couples TRBV28 to TRBJ1-4; D gene unclear. The V end lost 6 bases, the J end lost 5 bases, and 22 bases lay between the germline ends. The CDR3 is 17 residues long. Germline V lookup: CDR1 MDHEN, CDR2 SYDVKM. As DNA, the CDR3 is TGTGCCAGCAGCTATTTTAGACGCCGGGAGCAGAATGAAAAACTGTTTTTT. Its protein is CASSYFRRREQNEKLFF.

This chain joins TRBV27 and TRBJ1-1; 7 nucleotides agree with TRBD1. Germline CDR1 MNHEY, CDR2 SMNVEV (reference sequence). The V and J ends lost 7 bases and 1 base, in that order; junction bases with no gene match: 12. This CDR3 spans 16 amino acids. CDR3 sequence reads: CASTRRGPGGNTEAFF. The CDR3 DNA reads as TGTGCCAGCACCCGAAGGGGGCCGGGTGGGAACACTGAAGCTTTCTTT.

This chain connects TRBV11-3 to TRBJ1-1; D gene ambiguous. V dropped 0 bases and J dropped 6 bases, with 8 bases sitting between them. This CDR3 has 13 residues. The V gene's germline CDR1 is SGHNT and CDR2 YENEEA. The CDR3 DNA reads TGTGCCAGCAGCTTAGATAGCCGGGCTGAAGCTTTCTTT. Protein product: CASSLDSRAEAFF.

This clone was counted a few times. The gene calls are TRBV5-6 and TRBJ2-7, with 9 bases fitting TRBD1. The CDR3 contains 15 residues. Losses at the gene ends were 4 bases for V and 8 bases for J; bases not matched to a gene: 13. The germline V gene encodes CDR1 SGHDT and CDR2 YYEEEE. In DNA form, the CDR3 reads TGTGCCAGCAGCGTCCGTGGGACAGGGATCTGGCAGCAGTACTTC. The encoded protein is CASSVRGTGIWQQYF.

Only one count was recorded for this clone. The chain has TRBV5-4 and TRBJ2-2, with 8 bases aligning to TRBD1. The CDR3 runs 16 residues. Germline loops: CDR1 SGHNT, CDR2 YYREEE (reference sequence). Trimming cost V 4 bases and J 7 bases; bases outside gene matches: 12. CDR3 DNA: TGTGCCAGCAGCCGAGAGTTCAGGGGGCACGGCGGGGAGCTGTTTTTT. Protein product: CASSREFRGHGGELFF.

For the CDR3, the DNA is TGTGCCAGCAGTTTTTCCGGAGTAAACTATGGCTACACCTTC. Translation gives CASSFSGVNYGYTF. This chain links TRBV27 with TRBJ1-2; D gene uncertain. V was pared by 3 bases and J by 2 bases, with 10 bases between. The CDR3 sequence is 14 residues long. Germline V gene sequence: CDR1 MNHEY, CDR2 SMNVEV (reference sequence).

The chain carries TRBV18 and TRBJ2-3; 9 positions match TRBD2. Germline-derived CDR1 and CDR2 are KGHSH and LQKENI. This CDR3 region has 17 residues. The V and J ends lost 3 bases and 5 bases, in that order; junction bases with no gene match: 12. Written as DNA, the CDR3 is TGTGCCAGCTCACCCACCAAACTAGCGGGCTCGGTAGATACGCAGTATTTT. It specifies CASSPTKLAGSVDTQYF.

The chain has TRBV19 and TRBJ2-1, with 7 bases aligning to TRBD1. Germline V gene data show CDR1 as LNHDA and CDR2 as SQIVND (reference sequence). V was pared by 7 bases and J by 3 bases, with 3 bases of the junction left unmatched. There are 13 residues in the CDR3. For the CDR3, the DNA is TGTGCCAGTACCAGGGGGAACTACAATGAGCAGTTCTTC. Residues: CASTRGNYNEQFF. The variable domain in full, with the rest retrieved from reference TRBV19 and TRBJ2-1, is DGGITQSPKYLFRKEGQNVTLSCEQNLNHDAMYWYRQDPGQGLRLIYYSQIVNDFQKGDIAEGYSVSREKKESFPLTVTSAQKNPTAFYLCASTRGNYNEQFFGPGTRLTVL.

This clone was counted between two and nine times. The CDR3 sequence: CASSFGSGNTIYF. The DNA of the CDR3 is TGTGCCAGCAGCTTCGGGTCGGGAAACACCATATATTTT. The chain uses TRBV5-6 and TRBJ1-3; D call uncertain. CDR3 size: 13 residues. CDR1 is SGHDT and CDR2 is YYEEEE in the germline V gene. Trimming took 2 bases from V and 4 from J, leaving 7 bases between them. Complete variable domain (other parts from reference TRBV5-6 and TRBJ1-3): DAGVTQSPTHLIKTRGQQVTLRCSPKSGHDTVSWYQQALGQGPQFIFQYYEEEERQRGNFPDRFSGHQFPNYSSELNVNALLLGDSALYLCASSFGSGNTIYFGEGSWLTVV.

The V and J genes are TRBV7-2 and TRBJ2-2, with TRBD2 as a possible D gene (6 bases). Germline CDR1 SGHTA, CDR2 FQGNSA. Trimming removed 3 bases from V and 1 base from J, with 9 bases in between. This CDR3 contains 15 residues. The DNA for the CDR3 is TGTGCCAGCAGCTTGAGGCGGGGGAACACCGGGGAGCTGTTTTTT. Its protein product is CASSLRRGNTGELFF.

V and J are TRBV25-1 and TRBJ2-7; 7 bases line up with TRBD1. This CDR3 is 15 amino acids long. The germline V gene encodes CDR1 MGHDK and CDR2 SYGVNS. The J segment lost 0 bases and the V segment lost 4 bases, leaving 6 bases of the junction unmatched. CDR3 nucleotides: TGTGCCAGCAGTGGGCCGGGACAGCGCTCCTACGAGCAGTACTTC. Translating it yields CASSGPGQRSYEQYF.

In regard to this clone: At the DNA level, this CDR3 is encoded by other sequences in the same sample as well. V gene TRBV9 combines with J gene TRBJ2-7; 8 bases line up with TRBD1. Germline CDR1 is SGDLS and CDR2 is YYNGEE. V dropped 0 bases and J dropped 6; count of bases not matched to a gene: 5. CDR3 length: 14 residues. CDR3 sequence: CASSVGAGGVEQYF. The CDR3 DNA is TGTGCCAGCAGCGTAGGTGCAGGGGGCGTCGAGCAGTACTTC.

A single count supports this clone. The gene calls are TRBV7-9 and TRBJ2-2, with TRBD2 matching 14 bases. CDR3 size: 17 residues. The germline CDR1 and CDR2 sequences are SEHNR and FQNEAQ (reference sequence). With V trimmed by 4 bases and J by 4 bases, 5 bases remained unmatched. The CDR3 loop reads CASSSGTSGRITGELFF. The DNA for the CDR3 is TGTGCCAGCAGCTCCGGGACTAGCGGGAGAATCACCGGGGAGCTGTTTTTT.

On this clone: Other DNA sequences in this sample translate to the same CDR3. The J gene is TRBJ2-7, the V gene TRBV7-9, with 9 bases aligning to TRBD2. The germline V gene encodes CDR1 SEHNR and CDR2 FQNEAQ (reference sequence). V shed 3 bases and J 1 base; nucleotides not matched to a gene: 4. The CDR3 runs 15 residues. CDR3 loop: CASSLLAGVSYEQYF. The DNA of the CDR3 is TGTGCCAGCAGCTTGTTAGCGGGAGTATCCTACGAGCAGTACTTC.

The chain recombines TRBV27 with TRBJ1-5; D perhaps matches TRBD1 (5 bases). Germline-derived CDR1 and CDR2 are MNHEY and SMNVEV (reference sequence). V dropped 2 bases and J dropped 3 bases, with 11 bases sitting between them. The CDR3 spans 15 residues. The CDR3 protein is CASSLGQGNNQPQHF. The CDR3 coding sequence is TGTGCCAGCAGTTTAGGGCAGGGAAACAATCAGCCCCAGCATTTT.

V is TRBV27 and J is TRBJ2-7; TRBD1 might be the D (6 bases). The CDR3 totals 14 residues. The germline V and J ends were trimmed by 5 bases and 1 base, with 12 bases remaining between them. CDR1 is MNHEY, CDR2 SMNVEV, per germline (reference sequence). CDR3 region: CASSTGLTSYEQYF. The CDR3 region has the DNA TGTGCCAGCAGTACAGGGCTGACGTCCTACGAGCAGTACTTC.

The gene calls are TRBV6-5 and TRBJ1-1, with a possible D match to TRBD1 (5 bases). The CDR3 runs 14 residues. V shed 6 bases and J shed 5 bases, with 16 bases lying between them. Per germline, CDR1 MNHEY and CDR2 SVGAGI. Written as DNA, the CDR3 is TGTGCCAGCAGCAGGGTCATGAGGAAAACTGAAGCTTTCTTT. Translation gives CASSRVMRKTEAFF.

The V and J genes are TRBV4-3 and TRBJ2-3, with a tentative D call TRBD2 (5 bases). The V end was cut by 4 bases, the J end by 1 base, with 18 bases between. This CDR3 is built from 17 residues. Germline assignment: CDR1 LGHNA and CDR2 YSLEER. Here the CDR3 DNA reads TGCGCCAGCAGCCTAATCAGACTATCTGTGGGCACAGATACGCAGTATTTT. Residues: CASSLIRLSVGTDTQYF.

In this sample, this clone turned up a few times. The chain combines TRBV5-3 with TRBJ1-6, with D unclear. TRBV5-3 is given ORF status, its function remaining uncertain. V gave up 3 bases and J gave up 7 bases, with 5 bases separating them. The CDR3 totals 12 residues. Written as DNA, the CDR3 is TGTGCCAGAAGCTGCGGAAATTCACCCCTCCACTTT. This translates into CARSCGNSPLHF.

J is TRBJ1-1 and V is TRBV28; 10 positions match TRBD1. Germline lookup yields CDR1 MDHEN and CDR2 SYDVKM. This CDR3 spans 15 amino acids. V shed 8 bases and J 1 base; nucleotides not matched to a gene: 7. The CDR3: CASPPDRGSNTEAFF. The CDR3 nucleotides read TGTGCCAGCCCCCCGGACAGGGGGTCGAACACTGAAGCTTTCTTT.

CDR3 DNA: TGTGCCAGCAGTTTAGGACTTCCTAAGGAGCAGTTCTTC. The encoded protein is CASSLGLPKEQFF. This sequence joins TRBV28 and TRBJ2-1; TRBD2 might be the D (5 bases). The V end lost 2 bases, the J end lost 10 bases, and 12 bases lay between the germline ends. Germline V gene sequence: CDR1 MDHEN, CDR2 SYDVKM. The CDR3 length is 13 residues.

The chain carries TRBV5-1 and TRBJ1-1, with 10 positions matching TRBD1. Unmatched junction bases numbered 9, after V lost 0 bases and J lost 7 bases. The CDR3 extends over 16 amino acids. The V gene's germline CDR1 is SGHRS and CDR2 YFSETQ. The CDR3 sequence: CASSLGTSTGGSEAFF. The CDR3 coding sequence is TGCGCCAGCAGCTTGGGAACTTCGACAGGGGGCAGTGAAGCTTTCTTT.

This chain connects TRBV7-2 to TRBJ2-2, with D maybe TRBD2 (5 bases). V lost 0 bases and J 2 bases, leaving 10 bases between the germline ends. This CDR3 is 16 amino acids long. Germline values: CDR1 SGHTA, CDR2 FQGNSA. CDR3 amino acids: CASSLALGSNTGELFF. CDR3 bases: TGTGCCAGCAGCTTAGCGCTGGGGAGTAACACCGGGGAGCTGTTTTTT. Together with reference TRBV7-2 and TRBJ2-2, the CDR3 gives the full variable domain: GAGVSQSPSNKVTEKGKDVELRCDPISGHTALYWYRQSLGQGLEFLIYFQGNSAPDKSGLPSDRFSAERTGGSVSTLTIQRTQQEDSAVYLCASSLALGSNTGELFFGEGSRLTVL.